Presented here are 23 T cell receptor beta chains from one specimen sequenced in a study of tumor-infiltrating lymphocytes in primary liver carcinoma. Production of TCR beta cDNA used around 0.45 ug total RNA together with a constant-region primer. Nested multiplex PCR, run for three rounds with slightly modified ARM-PCR, yielded TCR beta libraries. Researchers ran the first two PCR rounds for roughly 10 cycles each with TRBV1-TRBV30 forward primers and a C-beta reverse primer. TCRdb reprocessed the multiplex PCR reads with MiXCR, giving one entry per CDR3 protein. The sample lists about 100,000 distinct CDR3 sequences, about 62% occurring once. From unsorted bulk tissue weighing roughly 17-34 mg, DNA and RNA were co-extracted. Sequencing was carried out using liver tumor tissue from sampling region 2. Subset in this sample: tumor region T2, inferior pole. Source of these receptors: a woman aged 60-75 years with primary liver carcinoma and hepatitis B virus infection.

This clonotype was counted ten times or more. The genes are TRBV7-8 and TRBJ2-2, with a tentative D call TRBD1 (6 bases). The CDR3 is made up of 12 amino acids. The germline CDR1 and CDR2 sequences are SGHVS and FQNEAQ. The ends were cut back, 5 bases at V and 6 bases at J, with 7 bases in the middle. The CDR3 nucleotides read TGTGCCAGCAGCCGGACAGCCGGGGAGCTGTTTTTT. Its protein product is CASSRTAGELFF.

This clonotype was seen once. The junction differs from germline at one of its ends, possibly a read error. The chain has TRBV28 and TRBJ1-4; unclear D gene. Germline V lookup: CDR1 MDHEN, CDR2 SYDVKM. The CDR3 is 16 residues long. CDR3 sequence reads: CTSRLPAEGVSEELFF. DNA for the CDR3: TGTACCAGCAGACTCCCGGCAGAGGGCGTGAGTGAAGAACTGTTTTTT.

Points on this clonotype: One end of the junction fails to match germline, which may point to a read error. The J gene is TRBJ2-7, the V gene TRBV11-3; 7 nucleotides align to TRBD2. The CDR3 loop spans 14 amino acids. CDR1 is SGHNT and CDR2 is YENEEA in the germline V gene. As DNA, the CDR3 is TGTACCAGCAACTTAAGCGGGCGGGAGCACGAGCAGTACTTT. Its translation: CTSNLSGREHEQYF.

This clonotype was observed a handful of times. This rearrangement joins TRBV28 to TRBJ1-2; no definite D call. Trimming took off 6 bases at V and 0 bases at J, with 14 bases between the two ends. The CDR3 is 15 residues long. CDR1 is MDHEN and CDR2 is SYDVKM in the germline V gene. The CDR3 nucleotides are TGTGCCAGCAGCAAGGGCCAGATTACTAACTATGGCTACACCTTC. It specifies CASSKGQITNYGYTF.

This clonotype was counted at least ten times. The chain carries TRBV28 and TRBJ2-1, with 9 bases identical to TRBD1. Trimming at V came to 5 bases and at J to 4 bases, leaving 6 bases not matched to a gene. The length of the CDR3 is 15 residues. Germline CDR1 MDHEN, CDR2 SYDVKM. The chain's CDR3 is CASSPDRGKYNEQFF. CDR3 nucleotide sequence: TGTGCCAGCAGTCCGGACAGGGGCAAGTACAATGAGCAGTTCTTC.

This clonotype was counted once. Mismatch with germline at one junction end may stem from a read error. The rearrangement uses TRBV29-1 and TRBJ2-7; TRBD2 might be the D (6 bases). Per germline, CDR1 SQVTM and CDR2 ANQGSEA. This CDR3 contains 13 residues. The chain's CDR3 is CSVEPSDTYEQYF. The CDR3 nucleotides read TGCAGCGTTGAACCTAGCGATACCTACGAGCAATACTTC.

The count of this clonotype is one. The chain recombines TRBV11-3 with TRBJ2-3; no reliable D call. CDR1 and CDR2 (germline): SGHNT, YENEEA. The CDR3 is 14 residues long. V was shortened by 7 bases and J by 2 bases, with 13 bases between the two germline ends. The CDR3 bases are TGTGCCAGCAACCTACGGAGAGACACAGATACGCAGTATTTT. This translates into CASNLRRDTDTQYF.

A remark on this clonotype: One end of the junction varies from germline; a read error may be responsible. V and J are TRBV12-3 or TRBV12-4 and TRBJ2-5; 7 positions agree with TRBD1. The CDR3 contains 13 residues. CDR3: CASRQGVQEAQYF. As DNA, the CDR3 is TGTGCCAGCAGGCAGGGGGTCCAAGAGGCCCAGTACTTC.

About this clonotype itself: It may be a read error: a sequence one base away is much more abundant. This sequence joins TRBV30 and TRBJ1-4; weak D call: TRBD1 (5 bases). CDR1 is GTSNPN and CDR2 is SVGIG in the germline V gene (reference sequence). The CDR3 is made up of 15 amino acids. The CDR3 region has the DNA TGTGCCTGGAATAACCTTGGGGCAACTATTGAAAAACTGTTTTTT. It specifies CAWNNLGATIEKLFF. Full variable domain (rest looked up from reference TRBV30 and TRBJ1-4): SQTIHQWPATLVQPVGSPLSLECTVEGTSNPNLYWYRQAAGRGLQLLFYSVGIGQISSEVPQNLSASRPQDRQFILSSKKLLLSDSGFYLCAWNNLGATIEKLFFGSGTQLSVL.

Worth noting for this clonotype: A much larger clone sits a single nucleotide away, making a read error possible. V usage is TRBV5-1 and J usage is TRBJ2-5, with D tentatively TRBD1 (5 bases). CDR1 SGHRS and CDR2 YFSETQ come from the germline V gene. This CDR3 contains 13 residues. CDR3 loop: CASSLRQQGTQYF. As DNA, the CDR3 is TGCGCCAGCAGCTTGAGACAGCAAGGGACCCAGTACTTC.

There are many counts of this clonotype. This chain connects TRBV29-1 to TRBJ2-1; a weak D match, TRBD2 (6 bases). Germline V gene lookup returns CDR1 SQVTM and CDR2 ANQGSEA. This CDR3 region has 15 residues. V was cut by 7 bases and J by 5 bases, with 21 bases left in between. In nucleotides, the CDR3 is TGCAGCGCCCCCTCCCGCGGGGTGGCGGACAATGAGCAGTTCTTC. Translating gives CSAPSRGVADNEQFF.

This clonotype was seen at least ten times. CDR3 region: CASSASALGSGELFF. The CDR3, as DNA: TGTGCCAGCAGCGCCAGCGCCCTTGGTAGCGGGGAGCTGTTTTTT. The chain links TRBV6-4 to TRBJ2-2; D gene uncertain. V was clipped by 6 bases and J by 7 bases, with 18 bases between them. The germline V gene encodes CDR1 MRHNA and CDR2 SNTAGT. This CDR3 spans 15 amino acids.

CDR3 amino acids: CASSEAFKNTEAFF. As DNA, the CDR3 is TGTGCCAGCAGTGAAGCCTTTAAGAACACTGAAGCTTTCTTT. The chain is built from TRBV2 and TRBJ1-1; D gene unclear. The germline CDR1 and CDR2 sequences are SNHLY and FYNNEI. The CDR3 extends over 14 amino acids. V lost 0 bases, J lost 1 base, and 6 bases lay in between.

The chain combines TRBV11-2 with TRBJ2-4; 9 bases line up with TRBD2. Germline values: CDR1 SGHAT, CDR2 FQNNGV. The V gene end was trimmed by 5 bases and the J gene end by 13 bases; junction bases not matched to a gene: 18. CDR3 size: 16 residues. The CDR3 sequence is CASSMVLAGSLSIQYF. For the CDR3, the DNA is TGTGCCAGCAGCATGGTACTAGCGGGCTCCCTAAGCATCCAGTACTTC.

On this clonotype: At one boundary the junction diverges from the germline segment, which might be a read error. The chain combines TRBV11-2 with TRBJ2-1; no clear D. The length of the CDR3 is 16 residues. Germline loops: CDR1 SGHAT, CDR2 FQNNGV. The DNA for the CDR3 is TGTGCCAGCAACTTAGATCTGACGGGTGGGTGCGATGAGCAGTCCTTC. Translation gives CASNLDLTGGCDEQSF.

The genes are TRBV29-1 and TRBJ2-2, with D unresolved. This CDR3 contains 12 residues. V shed 5 bases and J shed 9 bases, with 13 bases lying between them. Per germline, CDR1 SQVTM and CDR2 ANQGSEA. CDR3 sequence (DNA): TGCAGCGTTCAGCTGGATACGAGGGAGCTGTTTTTT. Protein sequence: CSVQLDTRELFF.

To note about this clonotype: Being one base from a much bigger clone, this may be a read error. V gene TRBV7-8 combines with J gene TRBJ1-5; possibly TRBD1 for D (5 bases). There are 15 residues in the CDR3. Germline V gene data show CDR1 as SGHVS and CDR2 as FQNEAQ. CDR3 sequence reads: CANSPSTGGLQPQHF. As DNA, the CDR3 is TGTGCCAACAGCCCAAGTACCGGGGGGTTACAGCCCCAGCATTTT.

The chain has TRBV5-1 and TRBJ2-7; TRBD1 aligns across 8 bases. The CDR3 has 15 residues. CDR1 and CDR2 from the germline V gene are SGHRS and YFSETQ. The junction had 13 bases not matched to a gene; V was cut back by 9 bases and J by 2 bases. The CDR3: CANNSPRDRTYEQYF. The CDR3 DNA reads as TGCGCCAACAACTCACCCCGGGACAGGACCTACGAGCAGTACTTC.

This clonotype was counted at least ten times. This sequence joins TRBV7-9 and TRBJ1-1, with 7 positions matching TRBD1. The CDR3 extends over 15 amino acids. The germline V gene has CDR1 SEHNR and CDR2 FQNEAQ (reference sequence). Germline trimming cut 4 bases from V and 2 bases from J; bases unmatched to any gene: 7. The CDR3: CASSSRQGRNTEAFF. The CDR3 DNA is TGTGCCAGCAGCTCTCGACAGGGACGTAACACTGAAGCTTTCTTT.

This chain connects TRBV28 to TRBJ1-5; D ambiguous. CDR3 length: 17 amino acids. Germline V CDR1 and CDR2: MDHEN, SYDVKM. Trimming stripped 6 bases from V and 4 bases from J, with 22 bases between. This CDR3 is CASRPWGVGSGNQPQHF. The CDR3 DNA reads as TGTGCCAGCAGACCGTGGGGAGTGGGGTCGGGGAATCAGCCCCAGCATTTT.

With respect to this clonotype: A much bigger clone sits one base away, suggesting this may be a read error. The V gene is TRBV12-3 or TRBV12-4, the J gene TRBJ2-7; 7 positions agree with TRBD1. CDR3 size: 15 residues. The V gene end was trimmed by 6 bases and the J gene end by 1 base; junction bases not matched to a gene: 9. CDR3 loop: CASRSNRDRSYEQYF. The CDR3 region has the DNA TGTGCCAGCAGGTCGAACCGGGACAGATCCTACGAGCAGTACTTC.

Comments on this clonotype: One end of the junction varies from germline; a read error may be responsible. The chain uses TRBV29-1 and TRBJ2-6; perhaps TRBD1 as D (5 bases). Germline loops: CDR1 SQVTM, CDR2 ANQGSEA. The CDR3 contains 14 residues. CDR3 sequence: CGVDAGSGANALTF. CDR3 nucleotides: TGCGGCGTTGATGCAGGCTCTGGGGCCAACGCCCTGACTTTC.

This clonotype was observed a handful of times. A single base separates this from a much larger clone, so it may be a read error. The chain joins TRBV6-6 to TRBJ2-7; the match to TRBD2 covers 14 bases. This CDR3 has 18 amino acids. Germline-derived CDR1 and CDR2 are MNHNY and SVGAGI (reference sequence). Trimming at V came to 2 bases and at J to 7 bases, leaving 13 bases not matched to a gene. The CDR3 sequence: CASSYNALGTSGSYEQYF. The CDR3 DNA follows: TGTGCCAGCAGTTACAATGCTCTCGGGACTAGCGGGAGTTATGAGCAGTACTTC.